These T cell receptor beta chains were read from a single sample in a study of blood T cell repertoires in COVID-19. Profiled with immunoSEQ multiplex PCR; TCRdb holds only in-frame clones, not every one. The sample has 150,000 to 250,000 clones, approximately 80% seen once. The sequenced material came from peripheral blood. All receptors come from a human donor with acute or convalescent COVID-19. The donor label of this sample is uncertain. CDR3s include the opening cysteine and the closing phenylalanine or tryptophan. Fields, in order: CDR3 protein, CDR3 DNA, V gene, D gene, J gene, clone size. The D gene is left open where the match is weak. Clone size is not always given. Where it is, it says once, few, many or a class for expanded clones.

CDR3: CASSQVTRSNTGELFF; DNA: TGTGCCAGCAGCCAAGTTACTCGATCGAACACCGGGGAGCTGTTTTTT; V: TRBV3-1/TRBV3-2; D: .; J: TRBJ2-2; size: .
CDR3: CASSPRTSGDEQFF; DNA: TGCGCCAGCAGCCCGCGGACTTCAGGGGATGAGCAGTTCTTC; V: TRBV5-1; D: .; J: TRBJ2-1; size: .
CDR3: CASSQREGNYNEQFF; DNA: TGTGCCAGCAGCCAAAGGGAGGGCAACTACAATGAGCAGTTCTTC; V: TRBV4-2; D: TRBD2; J: TRBJ2-1; size: .
CDR3: CASSLWTSGDTQYF; DNA: TGTGCCAGCAGTTTATGGACTAGCGGAGATACGCAGTATTTT; V: TRBV27; D: TRBD2; J: TRBJ2-3; size: .
CDR3: CASSIETGIPSYEQYF; DNA: TGTGCCAGTAGTATAGAAACAGGGATACCCAGCTACGAGCAGTACTTC; V: TRBV19; D: .; J: TRBJ2-7; size: .
CDR3: CASSFFGQGKTDTQYF; DNA: TGCGCCAGCAGCTTTTTTGGACAGGGGAAAACAGATACGCAGTATTTT; V: TRBV5-1; D: TRBD1; J: TRBJ2-3; size: .
CDR3: CASGSTGSTDTQYF; DNA: TGCGCCAGCGGTTCGACAGGGAGCACAGATACGCAGTATTTT; V: TRBV5-1; D: TRBD1; J: TRBJ2-3; size: .
CDR3: CASSRGREKLFF; DNA: TGTGCCAGCAGTCGGGGGAGGGAAAAACTGTTTTTT; V: TRBV12-3/TRBV12-4; D: .; J: TRBJ1-4; size: .
CDR3: CASSYRADTQYF; DNA: TGTGCCAGCAGTTACAGAGCAGATACGCAGTATTTT; V: TRBV2; D: .; J: TRBJ2-3; size: .
CDR3: CASRHQGADTQYF; DNA: TGCGCCAGCAGACACCAGGGGGCGGATACGCAGTATTTT; V: TRBV5-1; D: TRBD1; J: TRBJ2-3; size: .
CDR3: CASSRTGWETQYF; DNA: TGTGCCAGCAGCCGCACCGGGTGGGAGACCCAGTACTTC; V: TRBV7-3; D: .; J: TRBJ2-5; size: .
CDR3: CAWTPGLIGYTF; DNA: TGTGCCTGGACGCCAGGGCTTATCGGCTACACCTTC; V: TRBV30; D: .; J: TRBJ1-2; size: .
CDR3: CASSLMGSTRNEKLFF; DNA: TGCGCCAGCAGCTTGATGGGTTCCACGCGGAATGAAAAACTGTTTTTT; V: TRBV5-1; D: .; J: TRBJ1-4; size: .
CDR3: CASSLPTENSPLHF; DNA: TGTGCCAGCAGTCTCCCGACAGAAAATTCACCCCTCCACTTT; V: TRBV27; D: .; J: TRBJ1-6; size: few
CDR3: CASSEFRTGTYEQYF; DNA: TGTGCCAGCAGTGAATTTCGGACAGGGACCTACGAGCAGTACTTC; V: TRBV25-1; D: TRBD1; J: TRBJ2-7; size: .
CDR3: CASSPAAQGAYEQYF; DNA: TGTGCCAGCTCACCGGCGGCCCAGGGGGCCTACGAGCAGTACTTC; V: TRBV18; D: TRBD1; J: TRBJ2-7; size: .
CDR3: CASGAWQETQYF; DNA: TGTGCCAGCGGGGCCTGGCAAGAGACCCAGTACTTC; V: TRBV6-5; D: .; J: TRBJ2-5; size: once
CDR3: CASSPQGVDNSPLHF; DNA: TGTGCCAGCAGCCCGCAGGGGGTCGATAATTCACCCCTCCACTTT; V: TRBV7-9; D: TRBD1; J: TRBJ1-6; size: .
CDR3: CASSRRSGWSDTQYF; DNA: TGTGCCAGCAGCCGACGCTCGGGTTGGTCAGATACGCAGTATTTT; V: TRBV6-5; D: .; J: TRBJ2-3; size: .
CDR3: CASSPQTGDQPQHF; DNA: TGTGCCAGCTCACCTCAAACAGGGGATCAGCCCCAGCATTTT; V: TRBV18; D: TRBD1; J: TRBJ1-5; size: .
CDR3: CASSPSGRGAGELFF; DNA: TGTGCCAGCAGCCCTAGCGGGAGAGGCGCCGGGGAGCTGTTTTTT; V: TRBV9; D: TRBD2; J: TRBJ2-2; size: .
CDR3: CASSLRLARDNEQFF; DNA: TGCGCCAGCAGCTTGAGACTAGCGCGAGACAATGAGCAGTTCTTC; V: TRBV5-1; D: TRBD2; J: TRBJ2-1; size: once
CDR3: CASSKVGLYQETQYF; DNA: TGTGCCAGCAGCAAAGTCGGTCTGTACCAAGAGACCCAGTACTTC; V: TRBV5-4; D: .; J: TRBJ2-5; size: .
CDR3: CASSQTVSSYNEQFF; DNA: TGTGCCAGCAGCCAAACAGTGAGCTCCTACAATGAGCAGTTCTTC; V: TRBV5-4; D: .; J: TRBJ2-1; size: .
CDR3: CAWSRDTATNEKLFF; DNA: TGTGCCTGGAGTCGGGACACCGCAACTAATGAAAAACTGTTTTTT; V: TRBV30; D: .; J: TRBJ1-4; size: .
CDR3: CACLSGGNTGELFF; DNA: TGTGCCTGCCTCTCGGGGGGGAACACCGGGGAGCTGTTTTTT; V: TRBV28; D: TRBD2; J: TRBJ2-2; size: many
CDR3: CASSYSVRPGDGYTF; DNA: TGTGCCAGCAGTTACTCCGTCCGTCCAGGCGATGGCTACACCTTC; V: TRBV6-5; D: .; J: TRBJ1-2; size: .
CDR3: CASSPSLGAGGVGTEAFF; DNA: TGTGCCAGCAGCCCCTCCCTCGGAGCAGGGGGCGTCGGGACTGAAGCTTTCTTT; V: TRBV7-9; D: TRBD1; J: TRBJ1-1; size: .
CDR3: CASSPVGGGRNEQFF; DNA: TGCGCCAGCAGCCCGGTAGGCGGCGGGAGGAATGAGCAGTTCTTC; V: TRBV5-1; D: TRBD2; J: TRBJ2-1; size: .
CDR3: CASTLEDEQYF; DNA: TGTGCCAGCACGCTCGAGGACGAGCAGTACTTC; V: TRBV2; D: .; J: TRBJ2-7; size: .
CDR3: CASSLGGKSYEQYF; DNA: TGTGCCAGCAGCTTAGGCGGTAAGTCCTACGAGCAGTACTTC; V: TRBV5-6; D: .; J: TRBJ2-7; size: .
CDR3: CASSSRMDTEAFF; DNA: TGTGCCAGCAGCTCGCGCATGGACACTGAAGCTTTCTTT; V: TRBV5-4; D: .; J: TRBJ1-1; size: .
CDR3: CSATTGIGYTF; DNA: TGCAGTGCAACAACAGGGATTGGCTACACCTTC; V: TRBV20-1; D: .; J: TRBJ1-2; size: .
CDR3: CASSPMGQGYEQYF; DNA: TGTGCCAGCAGCCCAATGGGACAGGGGTACGAGCAGTACTTC; V: TRBV9; D: TRBD1; J: TRBJ2-7; size: .
CDR3: CASSFGTSGRADETQYF; DNA: TGTGCCAGCAGCTTCGGGACTAGCGGGAGGGCCGATGAGACCCAGTACTTC; V: TRBV11-3; D: TRBD2; J: TRBJ2-5; size: .
CDR3: CASSLEGELETQYF; DNA: TGTGCCAGCAGTTTAGAGGGCGAGCTGGAGACCCAGTACTTC; V: TRBV28; D: .; J: TRBJ2-5; size: .
CDR3: CASSPPGPTSGRTNEQFF; DNA: TGTGCCAGCTCACCACCCGGCCCCACTAGCGGGAGGACCAATGAGCAGTTCTTC; V: TRBV18; D: TRBD2; J: TRBJ2-1; size: .
CDR3: CASSLRSGTQYF; DNA: TGTGCCAGCAGTTTGCGCTCGGGGACCCAGTACTTC; V: TRBV28; D: .; J: TRBJ2-5; size: .
CDR3: CASGNRGGVDTEAFF; DNA: TGTGCCAGCGGAAACCGCGGGGGGGTAGACACTGAAGCTTTCTTT; V: TRBV6-5; D: .; J: TRBJ1-1; size: .
CDR3: CASSDLGGTRSRETQYF; DNA: TGTGCCAGTAGCGATTTAGGGGGGACTAGGAGTCGAGAGACCCAGTACTTC; V: TRBV19; D: TRBD2; J: TRBJ2-5; size: .
CDR3: CSVDGGGYEQYF; DNA: TGCAGCGTTGATGGGGGGGGCTACGAGCAGTACTTC; V: TRBV29-1; D: TRBD2; J: TRBJ2-7; size: .
CDR3: CATSDSGTPTHTQYF; DNA: TGTGCCACCAGTGATTCCGGGACTCCCACCCATACGCAGTATTTT; V: TRBV24-1; D: .; J: TRBJ2-3; size: .
CDR3: CASSFRPGRDFGNNEQFF; DNA: TGTGCCAGCAGCTTTCGCCCCGGGCGGGACTTCGGCAACAATGAGCAGTTCTTC; V: TRBV7-2; D: .; J: TRBJ2-1; size: .
CDR3: CASRLGGVTYEQYF; DNA: TGTGCCAGCAGACTAGGGGGGGTGACCTACGAGCAGTACTTC; V: TRBV6-5; D: .; J: TRBJ2-7; size: .
CDR3: CSAAGQQQYF; DNA: TGCAGTGCGGCGGGACAGCAGCAGTACTTC; V: TRBV20-1; D: .; J: TRBJ2-7; size: .
CDR3: CASGWTSGPNTGELFF; DNA: TGTGCTAGTGGTTGGACTAGCGGGCCGAACACCGGGGAGCTGTTTTTT; V: TRBV12-5; D: TRBD2; J: TRBJ2-2; size: .
CDR3: CASSYSLAGGYEQYF; DNA: TGTGCCAGCAGTTACTCCCTAGCGGGAGGCTACGAGCAGTACTTC; V: TRBV6-5; D: TRBD2; J: TRBJ2-7; size: .
CDR3: CASSPPAGVGEQYF; DNA: TGTGCCAGCAGCCCTCCTGCAGGGGTCGGTGAGCAGTACTTC; V: TRBV5-4; D: .; J: TRBJ2-7; size: .
CDR3: CASSLIGRARVETQYF; DNA: TGTGCCAGCAGCTTAATCGGGAGGGCCCGCGTGGAGACCCAGTACTTC; V: TRBV7-8; D: TRBD2; J: TRBJ2-5; size: .
CDR3: CASSQEIPGLGEKLFF; DNA: TGTGCCAGCAGCCAAGAAATCCCAGGTCTCGGTGAAAAACTGTTTTTT; V: TRBV3-1/TRBV3-2; D: .; J: TRBJ1-4; size: .